Listed below are T cell receptor beta chains from one sample, sequenced in a study of OX40 agonist ivuxolimab in advanced cancers. The assay was immunoSEQ multiplex PCR, and TCRdb's table has in-frame clones only and misses some. The sample includes around 72,000 clones, roughly nine tenths of them seen just once. The sequencing here drew on CD4+ or CD8+ T cells sorted from blood, taken in a trial of the OX40 agonist ivuxolimab. The receptor set was obtained from an adult with an advanced solid tumor such as melanoma, head and neck, liver or kidney cancer. The CDR3 runs from the conserved cysteine through the conserved F or W. Each record gives: J gene, D gene, clone size, V gene, CDR3 protein, CDR3 DNA. D genes are given only for firm matches. Size tells how often a clone was seen (once, few, many) or the class of an expanded clone, and some rows leave it out.

>TRBJ1-1|NA|NA|TRBV18
CASSPSAQEGTTEAFF
TGTGCCAGCTCACCTTCCGCGCAGGAGGGGACCACTGAAGCTTTCTTT
>TRBJ2-3|TRBD1|NA|TRBV5-1
CASSLDLTGGSTDTQYF
TGCGCCAGCAGCTTGGACCTGACAGGGGGTAGCACAGATACGCAGTATTTT
>TRBJ2-2|NA|once|TRBV11-1
CASSPDRRTGELFF
TGTGCCAGCAGCCCCGACAGGAGAACCGGGGAGCTGTTTTTT
>TRBJ2-2|NA|NA|TRBV30
CAWSVLGPKNTGELFF
TGTGCCTGGAGTGTACTCGGCCCGAAGAACACCGGGGAGCTGTTTTTT
>TRBJ1-2|NA|once|TRBV20-1
CSARWGEGYTF
TGCAGTGCTAGATGGGGGGAAGGCTACACCTTC
>TRBJ1-1|TRBD1|NA|TRBV9
CASSVGTGEAFF
TGTGCCAGCAGCGTCGGGACAGGAGAAGCTTTCTTT
>TRBJ2-1|NA|few|TRBV4-2
CASSQERDPPYNEQFF
TGTGCCAGCAGCCAAGAGCGGGACCCTCCCTACAATGAGCAGTTCTTC
>TRBJ1-1|TRBD1|NA|TRBV28
CASSPPDRGGEAFF
TGTGCCAGCAGTCCCCCGGACAGGGGGGGTGAAGCTTTCTTT
>TRBJ1-4|NA|NA|TRBV5-8
CASSPLWATNEKLFF
TGTGCCAGCAGCCCGTTATGGGCAACTAATGAAAAACTGTTTTTT
>TRBJ1-6|NA|NA|TRBV5-8
CASSDRDYLRF
TGTGCCAGCAGCGACCGGGACTACTTACGATTT
>TRBJ2-5|NA|NA|TRBV19
CASSNSRLTGGETQYF
TGTGCCAGTAGTAACTCGCGGCTAACCGGAGGAGAGACCCAGTACTTC
>TRBJ1-4|NA|NA|TRBV5-1
CASSLDGGIPDEKLFF
TGCGCCAGCAGCTTGGACGGCGGAATACCGGATGAAAAACTGTTTTTT
>TRBJ2-2|NA|NA|TRBV28
CASSLGPYTGELFF
TGTGCCAGCAGTTTAGGGCCATACACCGGGGAGCTGTTTTTT
>TRBJ2-1|TRBD2|NA|TRBV18
CASSPRAGGDFSYNEQFF
TGTGCCAGCTCCCCACGAGCGGGAGGCGACTTCTCCTACAATGAGCAGTTCTTC
>TRBJ2-1|NA|NA|TRBV9
CASSVLPQERSSYNEQFF
TGTGCCAGCAGCGTTCTCCCCCAGGAGCGTAGCTCCTACAATGAGCAGTTCTTC
>TRBJ1-4|TRBD1|NA|TRBV27
CASSLQGVRNEKLFF
TGTGCCAGCAGTTTACAGGGGGTACGGAATGAAAAACTGTTTTTT
>TRBJ2-7|TRBD1|NA|TRBV6-5
CASSGTGYNEQYF
TGTGCCAGCAGTGGGACAGGATACAACGAGCAGTACTTC
>TRBJ2-5|NA|NA|TRBV7-8
CASSVHRATGETQYF
TGTGCCAGCAGCGTACACCGGGCCACAGGAGAGACCCAGTACTTC
>TRBJ1-6|NA|NA|TRBV5-1
CASSPGTSNSPLHF
TGCGCCAGCAGCCCAGGCACTTCAAATTCACCCCTCCACTTT
>TRBJ2-3|NA|NA|TRBV7-2
CASSLGLPSDTQYF
TGTGCCAGCAGCTTAGGACTTCCCTCAGATACGCAGTATTTT
>TRBJ2-5|NA|NA|TRBV7-9
CASSLEEVRDF
TGTGCCAGCAGCTTAGAGGAAGTTCGGGACTTC
>TRBJ1-1|NA|NA|TRBV2
CASTAGEGTEAFF
TGTGCCAGCACCGCGGGGGAAGGCACTGAAGCTTTCTTT
>TRBJ2-7|NA|NA|TRBV20-1
CSAKILYEQYF
TGCAGTGCCAAGATCCTTTACGAGCAGTACTTC
>TRBJ1-4|TRBD1|once|TRBV10-2
CASRDRGGNNEKLFF
TGCGCCAGCAGGGACAGGGGGGGGAATAATGAAAAACTGTTTTTT
>TRBJ2-1|NA|NA|TRBV6-5
CASSYSQSSYNEQFF
TGTGCCAGCAGTTACTCACAGAGCTCCTACAATGAGCAGTTCTTC
>TRBJ2-1|TRBD2|NA|TRBV6-5
CASSYSSGSLLEQFF
TGTGCCAGCAGTTACTCTAGCGGGAGCCTCCTCGAGCAGTTCTTC
>TRBJ2-1|NA|NA|TRBV6-1
CASSEWAGFSYNEQFF
TGTGCCAGCAGTGAATGGGCAGGGTTTTCCTACAATGAGCAGTTCTTC
>TRBJ1-2|NA|once|TRBV2
CASSEARPYYGYTF
TGTGCCAGCAGTGAGGCGAGGCCTTACTATGGCTACACCTTC
>TRBJ1-6|NA|NA|TRBV6-4
CASSDSSKGPYNSPLHF
TGTGCCAGCAGTGACTCGAGCAAGGGCCCCTATAATTCACCCCTCCACTTT
>TRBJ2-2|NA|NA|TRBV7-3
CASSLITGSGELFF
TGTGCCAGCAGCTTAATCACGGGTTCCGGGGAGCTGTTTTTT